This T cell receptor (beta chain) was identified in a study of cytomegalovirus exposure and HLA in healthy donors. Study-level findings and limits: Among TCR sequences, most were rare, though some public TCRs appeared in many donors. Further analysis was carried out later, and it showed several of the most significant clusters appearing linked to common viral pathogens.

This PCR relied on a set of 60 Vbeta primers and 13 Jbeta primers. TCRdb's table, derived via immunoSEQ multiplex PCR, lists solely in-frame clones and lacks some. The sample holds more than 150,000 clones, 75% to 80% seen once. V shed 4 bases and J shed 2 bases, with 9 bases lying between them. The CDR3 consists of 14 residues. Per germline, CDR1 MNHEY and CDR2 SMNVEV (reference sequence). In regard to this clone: The antigen is not known.

The chain carries TRBV27 and TRBJ1-5, with D possibly TRBD1 on 6 matching bases. The sequenced sample was PBMCs. The TCR originated in a man aged 50-59 years in good health and CMV-seropositive. For the CDR3, the DNA is TGTGCCAGCAGTTACAGGGCCGGCAATCAGCCCCAGCATTTT. This gives the protein CASSYRAGNQPQHF.